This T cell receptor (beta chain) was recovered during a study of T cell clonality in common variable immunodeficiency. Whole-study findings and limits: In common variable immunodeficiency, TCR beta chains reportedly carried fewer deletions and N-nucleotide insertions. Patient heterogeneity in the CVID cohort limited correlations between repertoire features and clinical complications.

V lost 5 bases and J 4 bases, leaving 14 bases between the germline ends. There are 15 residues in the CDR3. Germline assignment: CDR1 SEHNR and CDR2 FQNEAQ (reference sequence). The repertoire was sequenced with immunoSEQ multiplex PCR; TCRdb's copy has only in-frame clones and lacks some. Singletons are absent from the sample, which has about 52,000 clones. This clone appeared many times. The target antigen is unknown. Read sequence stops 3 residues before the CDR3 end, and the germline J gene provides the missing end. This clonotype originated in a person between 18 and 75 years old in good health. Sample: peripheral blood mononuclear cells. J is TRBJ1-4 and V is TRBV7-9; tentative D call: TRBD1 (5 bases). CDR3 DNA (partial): TGTGCCAGCAGCCTCCGTTCAGGGATTAATGAAAAA. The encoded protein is CASSLRSGINEK. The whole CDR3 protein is CASSLRSGINEKLFF.